This T cell receptor (beta chain) is from a study of PD-L1 blockade in urothelial cancer. Clones were read by immunoSEQ multiplex PCR, and TCRdb kept only the in-frame ones, dropping some. Of roughly 110,000 clones in the sample, approximately 90% are singletons; the top ten hold around 3.7%. V was pared by 7 bases and J by 5 bases, with 14 bases between. Germline CDR1 and CDR2: MNHNY and SVGAGI (reference sequence). The CDR3 has 14 residues. Time point meaning: peripheral blood 6 weeks after treatment start. Source: PBMCs, taken around atezolizumab (anti-PD-L1) treatment. The genes are TRBV6-6 and TRBJ1-4; no firm D call. This TCR derives from a man aged 60 to 69 with urothelial cancer. The CDR3 protein is CASKLRGTNEKLFF. Written as DNA, the CDR3 is TGTGCCAGCAAGTTACGCGGAACAAATGAAAAACTGTTTTTT.